One and the same sample provided the 10 T cell receptor beta chains below, sequenced in a study of CD8 T cells in Susac syndrome. A quantity of about 0.45 to 1 ug RNA underwent reverse transcription using random hexamers. TCRdb redid the calling of the immunoSEQ multiplex PCR reads with MiXCR, one entry per CDR3 protein. Seen here are more than 150,000 distinct CDR3 sequences, 95% observed once, and the top ten hold 0.14% to 0.15%. The specimen was CD8+ T cells from PBMCs. Receptors were obtained from a human donor with multiple sclerosis.

This clonotype was observed once. This chain joins TRBV7-8 and TRBJ2-7; a possible D gene is TRBD1 (5 bases). The CDR3 runs to 17 residues. V was clipped by 5 bases and J by 0 bases, with 20 bases between them. CDR1 is SGHVS, CDR2 FQNEAQ, per germline. For the CDR3, the DNA is TGTGCCAGCAGCCGACGGGCAGGGCAGGCGAGCTCCTACGAGCAGTACGTC. Translated, it gives CASSRRAGQASSYEQYV.

This chain connects TRBV3-1 to TRBJ2-7; D not certain. Trimming took 0 bases from V and 1 from J, leaving 7 bases between them. Germline assignment: CDR1 LGHDT and CDR2 YNNKEL (reference sequence). This CDR3 spans 14 amino acids. CDR3 bases: TGTGCCAGCAGCCAAGAAGCAGGTTCCTACGAGCAGTACTTC. This gives the protein CASSQEAGSYEQYF.

The V gene is TRBV6-2 or TRBV6-3, the J gene TRBJ2-3; D gene ambiguous. The CDR3 length is 12 residues. Germline CDR1 and CDR2: MNHEY and SVGEGT. Trimming removed 3 bases at V and 4 bases at J, with 5 bases between. The CDR3 DNA follows: TGTGCCAGCAGTTATACCGCAGATACGCAGTATTTT. The encoded protein is CASSYTADTQYF.

The J gene is TRBJ1-6, the V gene TRBV20-1; TRBD1 is a possible D gene (5 bases). With 1 base removed from V and 13 bases from J, the gap between germline ends came to 8 bases. Per germline, CDR1 DFQATT and CDR2 SNEGSKA (reference sequence). This CDR3 region has 11 residues. As DNA, the CDR3 is TGCAGTGCTAGAGCCAAGGGGCCCCTCCACTTT. It codes for CSARAKGPLHF.

The genes are TRBV9 and TRBJ1-1; possible D gene TRBD1, 5 bases. The V end was cut by 0 bases, the J end by 0 bases, with 12 bases between. The germline V gene has CDR1 SGDLS and CDR2 YYNGEE. The CDR3 length is 16 residues. The CDR3 DNA follows: TGTGCCAGCAGCGTAGTTGCAAGGGACCTGAACACTGAAGCTTTCTTT. Amino acids: CASSVVARDLNTEAFF.

This clonotype came up once. The CDR3 sequence is CSARAAGGYYEQYV. The CDR3 DNA is TGCAGTGCTAGGGCGGCGGGGGGTTACTACGAGCAGTACGTC. This chain joins TRBV20-1 and TRBJ2-7; 8 nucleotides match TRBD2. J was trimmed by 3 bases and V by 3 bases; bases with no gene match: 7. Germline V gives CDR1 DFQATT, CDR2 SNEGSKA (reference sequence). The CDR3 runs to 14 residues.

This chain uses TRBV20-1 with TRBJ1-2; D call uncertain. The CDR3 sequence is 15 residues long. Deletions cut 0 bases from V and 2 bases from J, with 13 bases between. Germline V gene sequence: CDR1 DFQATT, CDR2 SNEGSKA (reference sequence). CDR3 sequence: CSARDHADLNYGYTF. The CDR3 coding sequence is TGCAGTGCTAGAGATCATGCAGACCTAAACTATGGCTACACCTTC.

This sequence joins TRBV20-1 and TRBJ2-1, with D possibly TRBD2 on 6 matching bases. Germline CDR1 is DFQATT and CDR2 is SNEGSKA (reference sequence). This CDR3 is built from 12 residues. Trimming stripped 6 bases from V and 15 bases from J, with 21 bases between. The DNA of the CDR3 is TGCAGTGCCAGCCGGGGACTCACAGAGGGGTTCTTC. It codes for CSASRGLTEGFF.

The CDR3 DNA reads as TGCAGCGTTCCGGGGGGATGGAACACTGAAGCTTTCTTT. Amino acid sequence: CSVPGGWNTEAFF. The chain recombines TRBV29-1 with TRBJ1-1; the D gene is possibly TRBD1 (5 bases). Deletions cut 5 bases from V and 1 base from J, with 11 bases between. Germline CDR1 is SQVTM and CDR2 is ANQGSEA. CDR3 length: 13 amino acids. Using reference TRBV29-1 and TRBJ1-1 for the parts outside the CDR3, the full variable domain is SAVISQKPSRDICQRGTSLTIQCQVDSQVTMMFWYRQQPGQSLTLIATANQGSEATYESGFVIDKFPISRPNLTFSTLTVSNMSPEDSSIYLCSVPGGWNTEAFFGQGTRLTVV.

The chain couples TRBV6-1 to TRBJ2-3; 14 bases are shared with TRBD2. V dropped 6 bases and J dropped 2; count of bases not matched to a gene: 4. The CDR3 extends over 16 amino acids. Germline V lookup: CDR1 MNHNS, CDR2 SASEGT. CDR3 protein: CASRATSGRVTDTQYF. The DNA of the CDR3 is TGTGCCAGCAGAGCGACTAGCGGGAGGGTCACAGATACGCAGTATTTT.